These 4 T cell receptor beta chains were sequenced from one sample in a study of cytomegalovirus exposure and HLA in healthy donors. The PCR used 60 Vbeta and 13 Jbeta primers. The data were produced by immunoSEQ multiplex PCR, yet TCRdb's version contains in-frame clones alone and is incomplete. Listed are 60,000 to 75,000 clones; 1.5% to 2% falls within the top ten. The source material was PBMCs. The receptors were gathered from a woman younger than 45 in good health and CMV-seronegative.

V and J are TRBV7-3 and TRBJ2-3; 9 bases align to TRBD2. CDR3 size: 15 residues. Trimming took 5 bases from V and 4 from J; bases not matched to a gene: 7. Germline CDR1 and CDR2: SGHTA and FQGTGA. Here the CDR3 reads CASSVSGRGADTQYF. The CDR3 region has the DNA TGTGCCAGCAGCGTTAGCGGGAGAGGCGCAGATACGCAGTATTTT.

The chain carries TRBV4-3 and TRBJ1-2; possibly TRBD1 for D (5 bases). The CDR3 is 15 residues long. V was trimmed by 3 bases and J by 8 bases, leaving 19 bases between them. The V gene's germline CDR1 is LGHNA and CDR2 YSLEER. The CDR3 nucleotides read TGCGCCAGCAGCCAGATGCCCTTCGGGGGGAACGGCTACACCTTC. Translation gives CASSQMPFGGNGYTF.

The J gene is TRBJ2-2, the V gene TRBV18; D possibly corresponds to TRBD1 (6 bases). The CDR3 contains 17 residues. V was clipped by 2 bases and J by 6 bases, with 19 bases between them. CDR1 KGHSH and CDR2 LQKENI come from the germline V gene. This CDR3 is CASSPLPGQSLAGELFF. The DNA for the CDR3 is TGTGCCAGCTCACCATTACCGGGACAAAGTCTTGCCGGGGAGCTGTTTTTT.

This rearrangement joins TRBV6-6 to TRBJ2-7; TRBD2 agrees at 8 bases. J gave up 0 bases and V 2 bases, and 3 bases lay outside the gene matches. The CDR3 has 15 residues. The V gene's germline CDR1 is MNHNY and CDR2 SVGAGI (reference sequence). The DNA for the CDR3 is TGTGCCAGCAGTTACCGACGGGAGGGCTCCTACGAGCAGTACTTC. Its protein is CASSYRREGSYEQYF.